This TCR beta chain stems from a study of CD4 T cells in relation to SARS-CoV-2 and coronaviruses. Study-wide points: The assay detects memory recall responses, not culture-primed primary responses.

CD4+ T cells from unexposed donors were obtained before the COVID-19 pandemic (2011-2018). Generated by immunoSEQ multiplex PCR, the TCRdb table keeps only in-frame clones and is missing some. Here the sample spans tens of thousands of clones, around 86% being singletons. Germline CDR1 is SGHTA and CDR2 is FQGNSA. CDR3 length: 15 residues. V was clipped by 5 bases and J by 3 bases, with 16 bases between them. In this sample, this clone turned up a few times. Its specificity is not known. This chain uses TRBV7-2 with TRBJ1-2; D ambiguous. Sequences were obtained from memory CD4+ T cells from PBMCs. This clonotype originated in a human donor in good health. This CDR3 is CASSPGRTTDYGYTF. CDR3 sequence (DNA): TGTGCCAGCAGCCCTGGACGGACCACGGACTATGGCTACACCTTC.